This T cell receptor beta chain was obtained from a study of cytomegalovirus exposure and HLA in healthy donors (dated by TCRdb to about 2017). About the study as a whole: According to an earlier analysis of 550 to 750 of the donors, about 179 million T cells yielded 90 million to 140 million unique TCR beta sequences and 250 to 350 Gb of sequence data. An early release covering roughly 600 HLA-typed donors comprised about 300 gigabases of sequencing data and 85 million or so unique TCR sequences. Of the roughly 430 genotyped donors, about 84% fell in the genetic ancestry cluster associated with self-reported Caucasian donors. The aim of the study was to test whether cataloging public T cell receptors could identify signatures of past pathogen exposure. The study profiled the T cell repertoires of hundreds of subjects by immunosequencing and related them to cytomegalovirus serostatus. In addition to the first cohort of 666 subjects, a separate validation cohort of approximately 130 different subjects was used. The study combined high-throughput TCR immunosequencing, statistical association of individual TCRs with disease status, and machine learning to predict cytomegalovirus infection status. A later analysis re-examined previously published TCR beta repertoires from 610 or so donors and added high-resolution HLA genotyping to investigate patterns of TCR occurrence. The later analysis used no new phenotypic data to find candidate immune exposures, relying instead on TCR beta sequences and their occurrence across donors. In an earlier analysis of 500 to 650 of the donors, high-throughput TCR beta sequencing was used to judge whether each TCR beta V gene segment behaved as functional or pseudogenic. Donor age, sex, ethnicity and CMV serostatus were compiled alongside the repertoire data. A later genetic analysis used genome-wide SNP genotypes for about 65% of the roughly 670 donors, treating that subset as a discovery cohort. Every repertoire in the discovery cohort had been generated on one and the same sequencing platform. HLA typing covered class I and class II loci at four-digit resolution. Typing coverage differed by locus: A, B, C, DRB1 and DQB1 were typed in about 629-630 donors, DQA1 in about 500, DPA1 in over 600, and DPB1 in 450 to 490. Several DR-DQ haplotypes were treated as single units for association and clustering because of strong linkage in the cohort. Across roughly 420 genotyped donors of the cohort, an average of about 220,000 unique TCR beta nucleotide sequences per donor were sequenced, and approximately 17% of those sequences were non-productive.

CDR1 and CDR2 are drawn from the germline V gene: SNHLY, FYNNEI. The CDR3 contains 16 residues, cysteine and phenylalanine counted. The entry retains the CDR3 DNA only, 48 bases that are in frame from base 1. V is pruned by 5 bases and J by 5 bases, leaving 5 bases of the junction without a gene match. The paper as a whole reports these results and caveats: The 87-base-pair reads could not distinguish some IMGT-functional V segments, including TRBV6-2 and TRBV6-3, so those segments were excluded. A later analysis associated about 17,000 TCR beta sequences with specific HLA alleles at a false discovery rate of 0.05. Compared with equally common non-associated chains, HLA-associated TCR beta chains in a later analysis were more clonally expanded and had lower generation probabilities. Compared with the approximately 670-donor mean, donors in an Asian-associated ancestry cluster had fewer N-insertions in productive TCRs, according to a later genetic analysis. When HLA alleles, especially DR and DQ, strongly co-occurred, TCR associations were difficult to assign to individual alleles. A later analysis found that most CMV-associated TCR beta chains appeared HLA-restricted, with HLA associations seemingly driven largely by CMV exposure. HLA typing was unavailable for some donors at each locus, so association tests used only the typed subset. While some public TCRs were present in many individuals, most TCR sequences turned up only very rarely across donors. The authors suggested that the approach could potentially be extended to other disease states and immunological phenotypes. In an earlier analysis of more than 450 of the donors, most TCR beta V segments were observed in productive rearrangements about 87% or about 30% of the time, broadly matching IMGT annotations. A further reported finding was that TCR beta sequences accurately predicted the HLA-A and HLA-B alleles for most subjects in the first cohort. A later analysis reported that several top co-occurrence clusters appeared linked to parvovirus B19, influenza, CMV and Epstein-Barr virus. According to a later analysis, TCR association rates differed among HLA loci, with DRB1 alleles showing the most associated TCRs and HLA-C alleles showing the fewest. A group of highly shared sequence variants was considered likely to be a technical artifact of the sequencing pipeline. Correlated functional status among segregating V segments might be attributable to linkage disequilibrium, but an unknown experimental factor could not be ruled out. The only immune exposure information available for the cohort was CMV serostatus. V-gene and J-gene trimming of TCR beta chains was associated with a missense DCLRE1C variant in a later genetic analysis, and the association was replicated in an independent cohort. Because counts were too low, around 18 rarely observed V segments, including chromosome 9 orphons, were left out of the earlier analysis of some 600 of the donors. Sequencing depth was assumed to be roughly uniform across donors in the presence/absence analyses, though that assumption may not hold. This cohort had only TCR beta chains sequenced, and the lack of alpha or paired-chain data limited which features could be detected. In both the original and validation cohorts, the classifier was reported to diagnose cytomegalovirus status with high specificity and sensitivity. In vitro tests confirmed that three of the cytomegalovirus-associated TCR beta chains recognize cytomegalovirus antigens. The study listed 164 TCR beta chains as associated with cytomegalovirus.

In regard to this clone: Its antigen is not yet known. There are no base qualities to consult, and no much larger clone falls within one base.

The library relied on the immunoSEQ multiplex PCR assay. A mixture of 60 forward primers for TCR Vbeta segments and 13 reverse primers for TCR Jbeta segments was used in the multiplex PCR. The CDR3 region of rearranged TCR beta genes was amplified from genomic DNA with a multiplex PCR assay. The Illumina HiSeq System was used to sequence the amplified TCR beta libraries as 87-base-pair reads. In the paper's pipeline: In a later analysis, roughly 80 million unique TCR beta chains were counted across the 500 to 850 repertoires, and roughly 11 million of these chains were shared by at least two donors. A nearest-neighbor algorithm error-corrected the raw reads and collapsed the reads into unique sequences, merging closely related sequences to remove PCR and sequencing errors. CDR3 sequences were aligned to IMGT reference sequences to assign V, D and J gene segments. For a sequence to be retained, a match of at least six nucleotides to both a V gene segment and a J gene segment was required. Rearrangements were called productive when the CDR3 lacked stop codons and stayed in frame with V and J; all others were non-productive. Following IMGT convention, CDR3 was defined as the stretch from the second conserved V-encoded cysteine up to the conserved J-encoded phenylalanine. In an earlier analysis of some 550 of the donors, sequences lacking an unambiguous match to a single V gene segment were excluded. An earlier analysis of 500 to 600 of the donors classified V segments as functional when productive rearrangements were above 56.7% and as segregating when the standard deviation between donors was above 5%. A statistical classification framework was built to diagnose cytomegalovirus status from the catalog of TCR beta chain sequences. In a later analysis, V and J genes were assigned by comparing TCR nucleotide sequences against IMGT/GENE-DB human TR gene sequences. In a later analysis, CDR3 sequences and most-parsimonious VDJ recombination scenarios were assigned using the TCRdist pipeline. In a later analysis, each TCR beta chain was defined by its CDR3 amino acid sequence together with its V-gene family, and reads lacking a unique V-gene family were excluded. A later analysis removed 500 to 650 highly shared, low-generation-probability nucleotide sequences to deal with suspected cross-contamination and a sequencing artifact. In a later analysis, a clonal expansion index was calculated for each public chain from normalized within-repertoire ranks of inferred template counts. Generation probabilities in a later analysis came from a VDJ recombination model fitted to out-of-frame rearrangements, and those results were checked against IGoR. Hypergeometric tests were used in a later analysis to score TCR-TCR, TCR-HLA and TCR-CMV co-occurrence, with a repertoire-size bias correction applied to the TCR pairs. False discovery rates were estimated in a later analysis by permuting HLA or CMV assignments 20 times. In a later analysis, co-occurring TCRs were grouped with DBSCAN, and TCRdist sequence similarity was added when clustering was performed within HLA-allele-positive subsets. Co-occurrence clustering excluded repertoires with fewer than 30,000 or more than 120,000 public chains, plus five with anomalous nucleotide sharing. The immuneACCESS repertoire file appears here via TCRdb, limited to in-frame rearrangements. These files lack a portion of the clones; in checked studies, under half of the deficit traces to unresolved V genes, and the cause of the others is not known. V, J and clone size derive from that table, while D and trimming were established from the DNA sequence. The sample table records more than 150,000 clones; 84% of these occur just once. The ten largest make up approximately 1.2% of the sample.

The cohort comprised under 700 healthy bone marrow donors. Cohort members were all nominally healthy when sampled, although unrecorded immune exposures were likely present. The donor tested CMV seropositive, placing the donor among the 310 or so seropositive members of the cohort. Each donor provided a peripheral blood sample, and peripheral blood mononuclear cells were used for TCR beta sequencing. Genomic DNA was extracted from the blood cell samples with the Qiagen DNeasy Blood Extraction Kit. Sample: PBMCs. The clonotype comes from a girl aged 2 to 10 in good health and CMV-seropositive. The chain is assembled from TRBV2 and TRBJ2-3; a stretch of 15 junction bases matches TRBD2. The CDR3 is CASSPWTSGGEDTQYF. The DNA reads TGTGCCAGCAGTCCCTGGACTAGCGGGGGGGAAGATACGCAGTATTTT.